This T cell receptor (beta chain) was captured in a study of Graves' ophthalmopathy and Graves' hyperthyroidism. Ophthalmopathy in the donors was of moderate-to-severe activity, with CAS ≥3, NOSPECS ≥4 and duration under 3 months. Findings of the study overall: The model flagged ophthalmopathy progression at more than 60% sensitivity and nearly 75% specificity. Detection in blood was also observed for most expanded thyroid clonotypes above 0.001 frequency. In separating ophthalmopathy from stable hyperthyroidism, a 13-signature model achieved less than 90% sensitivity and around 80% specificity.

A note on this clonotype: No antigen is known for it. A much larger clone sits a single nucleotide away, making a read error possible.

CDR3 regions of TCR beta were amplified from RNA transcripts. A first-round RT-PCR used HTBI primers, followed by a second-round multiplex PCR. TCRdb redid the calling of the multiplex PCR reads with MiXCR, one entry per CDR3 protein. The sample records approximately 640,000 distinct CDR3 sequences, roughly two fifths being singletons. The germline V gene encodes CDR1 SEHNR and CDR2 FQNEAQ (reference sequence). V gave up 7 bases and J gave up 7 bases, with 7 bases separating them. The length of the CDR3 is 11 residues. The specimen was peripheral blood. The receptor comes from an adult man with Graves' ophthalmopathy. The rearrangement uses TRBV7-9 and TRBJ2-2; D not certain. The CDR3 reads CASTHSGELFF. For the CDR3, the DNA is TGTGCCAGCACCCATAGCGGGGAGCTGTTTTTT.